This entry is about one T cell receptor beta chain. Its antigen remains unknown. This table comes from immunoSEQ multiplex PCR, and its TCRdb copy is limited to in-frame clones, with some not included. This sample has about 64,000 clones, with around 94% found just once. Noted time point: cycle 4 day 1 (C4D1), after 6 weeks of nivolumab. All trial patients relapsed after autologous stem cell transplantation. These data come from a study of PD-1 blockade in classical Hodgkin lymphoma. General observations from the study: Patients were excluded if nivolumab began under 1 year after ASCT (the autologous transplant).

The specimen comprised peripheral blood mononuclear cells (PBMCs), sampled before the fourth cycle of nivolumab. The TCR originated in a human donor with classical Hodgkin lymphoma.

The CDR3 sequence: CAGARGNYGYTF. In nucleotides, the CDR3 is TGTGCCGGAGCGCGGGGAAACTATGGCTACACCTTC. This rearrangement joins TRBV28 to TRBJ1-2; D remains unclear. Germline CDR1 and CDR2: MDHEN and SYDVKM. This CDR3 comprises 12 residues. V was pared by 11 bases and J by 2 bases, with 12 bases between.